This TCR beta chain was observed in a study of CD8 T cells in Susac syndrome. An input of about 0.5 to 1 ug of RNA was subjected to reverse transcription using random hexamers. Each CDR3 protein gets one entry after TCRdb re-called the immunoSEQ multiplex PCR reads with MiXCR. The data contain 330,000 or so distinct CDR3 sequences, 89% of them singletons. The CDR3 extends over 19 amino acids. Germline CDR1 is LGHNA and CDR2 is YNFKEQ. Trimming took 2 bases from V and 1 from J; bases not matched to a gene: 11. This rearrangement joins TRBV4-2 to TRBJ2-1; the match to TRBD2 covers 10 bases. The sequence was collected from a human donor with multiple sclerosis. Sequenced: CD8+ T cells from PBMCs. As DNA, the CDR3 is TGTGCCAGCAGCCAACCCGCTGAAGGTAGCGGGAGGTCCTACAATGAGCAGTTCTTC. This gives the protein CASSQPAEGSGRSYNEQFF.